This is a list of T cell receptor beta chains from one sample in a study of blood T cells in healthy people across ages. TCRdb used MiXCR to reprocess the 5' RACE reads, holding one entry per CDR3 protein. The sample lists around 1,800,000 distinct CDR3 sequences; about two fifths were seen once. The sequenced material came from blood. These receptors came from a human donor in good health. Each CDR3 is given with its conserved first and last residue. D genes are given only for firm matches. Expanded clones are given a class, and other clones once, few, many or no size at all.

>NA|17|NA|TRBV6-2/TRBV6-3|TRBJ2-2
CASSARPGPYSAGELFF
TGTGCCAGCAGTGCGCGACCCGGACCGTATTCCGCCGGGGAGCTGTTTTTT
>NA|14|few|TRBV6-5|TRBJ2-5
CASMEGGGKKTQYF
TGTGCCAGCATGGAGGGGGGGGGCAAAAAGACCCAGTACTTC
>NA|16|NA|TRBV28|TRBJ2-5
CASSLNRAAARETQYF
TGTGCCAGCAGTTTAAACAGGGCGGCGGCGCGTGAGACCCAGTACTTC
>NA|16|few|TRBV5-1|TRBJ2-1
CASSLVPGGTYNEQFF
TGCGCCAGCAGCTTGGTCCCAGGAGGAACCTACAATGAGCAGTTCTTC
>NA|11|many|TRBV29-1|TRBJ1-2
CSVGRGNGYTF
TGCAGCGTTGGCAGGGGTAATGGCTACACCTTC
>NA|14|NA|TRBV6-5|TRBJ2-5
CASSSGVQQETQYF
TGTGCCAGCAGCTCAGGGGTTCAACAAGAGACCCAGTACTTC
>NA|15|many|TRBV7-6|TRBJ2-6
CASSLPTSGANVLTF
TGTGCCAGCAGCCTACCCACCTCTGGGGCCAACGTCCTGACTTTC
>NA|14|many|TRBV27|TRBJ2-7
CASSLLGGAYEQYF
TGTGCCAGCAGTTTATTGGGGGGCGCCTACGAGCAGTACTTC
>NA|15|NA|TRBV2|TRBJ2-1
CASTFEKSSYNEQFF
TGTGCCAGCACCTTTGAAAAGAGCTCCTACAATGAGCAGTTCTTC
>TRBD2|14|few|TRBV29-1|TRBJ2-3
CSVQRGSNTDTQYF
TGCAGCGTACAGCGGGGGTCAAACACAGATACGCAGTATTTT
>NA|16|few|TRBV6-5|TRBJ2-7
CASSYSLIGGEYEQYF
TGTGCCAGCAGTTACTCCTTAATCGGGGGCGAGTACGAGCAGTACTTC
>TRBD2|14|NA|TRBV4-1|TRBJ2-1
CASGPTAGGHEQFF
TGCGCCAGCGGCCCCACAGCGGGGGGCCATGAGCAGTTCTTC
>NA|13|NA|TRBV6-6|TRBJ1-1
CASSFPGPSLTFF
TGTGCCAGCAGTTTCCCTGGACCTTCCTTGACTTTCTTT
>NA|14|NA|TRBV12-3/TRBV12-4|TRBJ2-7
CASSYRRGNYEQYF
TGTGCCAGCAGTTACCGACGGGGAAACTACGAGCAGTACTTC
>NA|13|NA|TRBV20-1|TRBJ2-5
CSANGAAGETQYF
TGCAGTGCTAACGGTGCCGCAGGGGAGACCCAGTACTTC
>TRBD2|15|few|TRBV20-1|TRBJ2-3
CSAKPGLADTDTQYF
TGCAGTGCCAAGCCGGGACTAGCGGACACAGATACGCAGTATTTT
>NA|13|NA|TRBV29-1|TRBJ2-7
CSVFGLSYNEQYF
TGCAGCGTTTTCGGCCTTTCCTACAATGAGCAGTACTTC
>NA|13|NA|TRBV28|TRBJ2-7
CASIGTGSYEQYF
TGTGCCAGCATCGGGACGGGAAGTTACGAGCAGTACTTC
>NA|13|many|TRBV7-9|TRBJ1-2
CASSPQGFYGYTF
TGTGCCAGCAGCCCTCAGGGCTTCTATGGCTACACCTTC
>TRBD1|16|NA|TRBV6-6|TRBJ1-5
CASSHHGDRGGQPQHF
TGTGCCAGCAGCCATCATGGGGACAGGGGTGGCCAGCCCCAGCATTTT
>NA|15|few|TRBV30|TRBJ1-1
CAWSVVRRKDTEAFF
TGTGCCTGGAGTGTGGTAAGGAGGAAAGACACTGAAGCTTTCTTT
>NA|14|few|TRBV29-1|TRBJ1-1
CSVEGARLNTEAFF
TGCAGCGTTGAAGGGGCACGGTTAAACACTGAAGCTTTCTTT
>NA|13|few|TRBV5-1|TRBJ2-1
CASSLRRVEEQFF
TGCGCCAGCAGCTTGAGAAGGGTTGAAGAGCAGTTCTTC
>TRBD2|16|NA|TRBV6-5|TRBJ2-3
CASSLAGARGTDTQYF
TGTGCCAGCAGTCTAGCGGGGGCGCGGGGCACAGATACGCAGTATTTT
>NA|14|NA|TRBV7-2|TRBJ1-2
CASSHRTARGGYTF
TGTGCCAGCAGCCACCGGACAGCCCGGGGGGGCTACACCTTC
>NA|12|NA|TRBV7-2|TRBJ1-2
CTSSSGPYGYTF
TGTACCAGCAGCTCGGGGCCCTATGGCTACACCTTC
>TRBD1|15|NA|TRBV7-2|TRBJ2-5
CASSLPRTGRETQYF
TGTGCCAGCAGCTTGCCCCGGACAGGGAGGGAGACCCAGTACTTC
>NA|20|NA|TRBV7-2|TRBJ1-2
CASSLQTHGGGRWSRNGYTF
TGTGCCAGCAGCTTACAAACACATGGAGGGGGGCGCTGGAGTAGGAATGGCTACACCTTC
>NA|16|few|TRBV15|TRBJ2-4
CATSSRTAVAKNIQYF
TGTGCCACCAGCAGCCGGACAGCCGTAGCCAAAAACATTCAGTACTTC
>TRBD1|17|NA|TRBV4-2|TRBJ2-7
CASSHSRGGTGSYEQYF
TGTGCCAGCAGCCACTCCAGAGGAGGGACAGGCTCCTACGAGCAGTACTTC
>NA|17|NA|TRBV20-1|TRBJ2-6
CSASGREALSGANVLTF
TGCAGTGCTAGTGGCAGGGAGGCGCTCTCTGGGGCCAACGTCCTGACTTTC
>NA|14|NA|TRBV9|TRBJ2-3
CASNRDSSTDAQYF
TGTGCCAGCAACAGAGACAGTTCTACCGATGCGCAGTATTTT